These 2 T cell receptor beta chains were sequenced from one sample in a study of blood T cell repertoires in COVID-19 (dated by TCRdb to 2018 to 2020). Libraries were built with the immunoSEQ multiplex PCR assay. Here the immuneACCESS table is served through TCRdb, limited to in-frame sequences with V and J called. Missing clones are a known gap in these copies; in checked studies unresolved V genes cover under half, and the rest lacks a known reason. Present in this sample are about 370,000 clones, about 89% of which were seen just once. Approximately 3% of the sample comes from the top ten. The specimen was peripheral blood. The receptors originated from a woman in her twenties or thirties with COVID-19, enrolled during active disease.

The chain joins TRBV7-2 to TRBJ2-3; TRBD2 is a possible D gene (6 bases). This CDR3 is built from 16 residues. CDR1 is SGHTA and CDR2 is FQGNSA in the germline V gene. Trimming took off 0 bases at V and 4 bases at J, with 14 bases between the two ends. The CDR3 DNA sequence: TGTGCCAGCAGCTTAGCGCTGGGCTCGGGGGCAGATACGCAGTATTTT. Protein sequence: CASSLALGSGADTQYF. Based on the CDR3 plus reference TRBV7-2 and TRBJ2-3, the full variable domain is GAGVSQSPSNKVTEKGKDVELRCDPISGHTALYWYRQSLGQGLEFLIYFQGNSAPDKSGLPSDRFSAERTGGSVSTLTIQRTQQEDSAVYLCASSLALGSGADTQYFGPGTRLTVL.

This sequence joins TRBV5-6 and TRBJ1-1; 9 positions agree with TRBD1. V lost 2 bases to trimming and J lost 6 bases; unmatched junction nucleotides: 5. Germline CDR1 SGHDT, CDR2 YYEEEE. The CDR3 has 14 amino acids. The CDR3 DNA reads TGTGCCAGCAGCTTATTGGACAGGGGCTCTGAAGCTTTCTTT. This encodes CASSLLDRGSEAFF.